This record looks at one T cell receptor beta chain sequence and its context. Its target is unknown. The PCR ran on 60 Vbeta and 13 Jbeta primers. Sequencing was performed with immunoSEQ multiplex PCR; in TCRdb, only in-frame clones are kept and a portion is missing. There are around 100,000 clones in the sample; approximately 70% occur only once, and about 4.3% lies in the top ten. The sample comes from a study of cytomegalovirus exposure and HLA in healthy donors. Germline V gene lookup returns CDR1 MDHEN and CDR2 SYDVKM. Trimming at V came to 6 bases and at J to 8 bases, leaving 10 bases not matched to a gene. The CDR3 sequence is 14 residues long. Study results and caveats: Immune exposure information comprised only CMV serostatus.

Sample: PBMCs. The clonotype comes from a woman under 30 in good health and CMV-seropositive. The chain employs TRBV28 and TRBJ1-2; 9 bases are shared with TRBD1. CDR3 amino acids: CASRSAQGALGYTF. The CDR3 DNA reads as TGTGCCAGCAGAAGCGCACAGGGGGCGCTGGGCTACACCTTC.